A selection of T cell receptor beta chains follows, all from one sample in a study of blood T cell repertoires in COVID-19. This table comes from immunoSEQ multiplex PCR, and its TCRdb copy is limited to in-frame clones, with some not included. The data contain 300,000 to 500,000 clones, more than 75% of them singletons. The sequenced sample was PBMCs or T cells enriched from blood (not recorded which). All receptors come from a woman in her 30s with acute COVID-19. Both conserved end residues are part of each CDR3. The D gene is left open where the match is weak. Size values are once, few and many counts, or a class for expanded clones, and some rows have none.

NA	TRBJ1-6	NA	TRBV5-5	TGTGCCAGCCATCTGGTGGGGGCGGCACCCCTCCACTTT	CASHLVGAAPLHF
TRBD2	TRBJ2-1	NA	TRBV7-3	TGTGCCAGCAGCTTCGCGGGGGGCCACAATGAGCAGTTCTTC	CASSFAGGHNEQFF
NA	TRBJ1-6	few	TRBV6-2/TRBV6-3	TGTGCCAGCAGTTACTGGCAGAACGATAATTCACCCCTCCACTTT	CASSYWQNDNSPLHF
NA	TRBJ1-6	NA	TRBV20-1	TGCAGTGCTAGGTGGCATTCACCCCTCCACTTT	CSARWHSPLHF
TRBD1	TRBJ1-1	few	TRBV25-1	TGTGCCAGCAGTACACCTGACAGGGCAGAAGCTTTCTTT	CASSTPDRAEAFF
TRBD2	TRBJ2-3	NA	TRBV6-5	TGTGCCAGCAGTTACGGAGGGACTAGACGACAGGATACGCAGTATTTT	CASSYGGTRRQDTQYF
NA	TRBJ2-2	NA	TRBV15	TGTGCCACCAGCGGTTCGGACAGATTGCGGGAGCTGTTTTTT	CATSGSDRLRELFF
TRBD1	TRBJ1-1	NA	TRBV2	TGTGCCAGCAGTCCCCAAGGGGGACAGGGGGCGCTGGCTGAAGCTTTCTTT	CASSPQGGQGALAEAFF
TRBD1	TRBJ2-7	NA	TRBV5-1	TGCGCCAGCAGCTTGGCCGGGCAGGGGGCCTACGAGCAGTACTTC	CASSLAGQGAYEQYF
NA	TRBJ1-1	NA	TRBV2	TGTGCCAGCAGTGAGCCAGGCCCCCGGGGAGCTTTCTTT	CASSEPGPRGAFF
TRBD1	TRBJ2-3	NA	TRBV2	TGTGCCAGCAGTGAACTAGGGACAGGCACAGATACGCAGTATTTT	CASSELGTGTDTQYF
NA	TRBJ2-3	NA	TRBV7-2	TGTGCCAGCAGCTTATCTAGAACAGATACGCAGTATTTT	CASSLSRTDTQYF
NA	TRBJ1-1	NA	TRBV6-4	TGTGCCAGCAGTGAGGAGATCACCACTGAAGCTTTCTTT	CASSEEITTEAFF
NA	TRBJ1-4	NA	TRBV4-3	TGCGCCAGCAGCCAAGAGTATGGGAGTACCAATGAAAAACTGTTTTTT	CASSQEYGSTNEKLFF
TRBD1	TRBJ1-4	once	TRBV5-6	TGTGCCAGCAGTCCTGGACAGGGGACGAATGAAAAACTGTTTTTT	CASSPGQGTNEKLFF
NA	TRBJ2-7	NA	TRBV7-9	TGTGCCAGCAGCTACACAGCATCCTACGAGCAGTACTTC	CASSYTASYEQYF
NA	TRBJ1-3	NA	TRBV4-2	TGTGCCAGCAGCCAAGATAGGTCAGGGCGATATGGAAACACCATATATTTT	CASSQDRSGRYGNTIYF
NA	TRBJ1-5	NA	TRBV6-1	TGTGCCAGCAGTGAAATCGGATGGGCTCAGCCCCAGCATTTT	CASSEIGWAQPQHF
NA	TRBJ1-2	few	TRBV29-1	TGCAGCGTTGACAAGGGAGGTCGGCGCGAGAGTCACTATGGCTACACCTTC	CSVDKGGRRESHYGYTF
TRBD1	TRBJ2-1	NA	TRBV5-1	TGCGCCAGCAGCTTGGCCGGGGACAGCTCCTACAATGAGCAGTTCTTC	CASSLAGDSSYNEQFF
TRBD1	TRBJ2-7	NA	TRBV19	TGTGCCAGTAATGCCGGGACAGGGGCTAGGAACGAGCAGTACTTC	CASNAGTGARNEQYF
NA	TRBJ2-5	NA	TRBV29-1	TGCAGCGCCCCGACGGGTCCCGAGACCCAGTACTTC	CSAPTGPETQYF
TRBD2	TRBJ2-3	NA	TRBV7-3	TGTGCCAGCAGTTCCGGGACTAGCGGAATCACAGATACGCAGTATTTT	CASSSGTSGITDTQYF
NA	TRBJ1-1	NA	TRBV20-1	TGCAGTGCTGTATCGGGTTTCGAAGCTTTCTTT	CSAVSGFEAFF